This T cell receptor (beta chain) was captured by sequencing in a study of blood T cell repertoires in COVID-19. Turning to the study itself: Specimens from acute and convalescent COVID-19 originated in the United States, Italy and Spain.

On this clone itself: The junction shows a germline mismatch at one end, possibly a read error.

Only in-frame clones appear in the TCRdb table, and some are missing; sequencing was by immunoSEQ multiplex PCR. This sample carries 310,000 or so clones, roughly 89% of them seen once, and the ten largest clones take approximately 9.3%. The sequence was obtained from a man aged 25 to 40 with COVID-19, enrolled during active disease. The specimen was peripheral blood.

The CDR3, as DNA: TGTGCCAGCAGCTTAACTGCTAGCGGGTTCAAGGTCTTC. Amino acid sequence: CASSLTASGFKVF. The rearrangement uses TRBV7-3 and TRBJ2-1; 8 bases align to TRBD2. There are 13 residues in the CDR3. CDR1 SGHTA and CDR2 FQGTGA come from the germline V gene.